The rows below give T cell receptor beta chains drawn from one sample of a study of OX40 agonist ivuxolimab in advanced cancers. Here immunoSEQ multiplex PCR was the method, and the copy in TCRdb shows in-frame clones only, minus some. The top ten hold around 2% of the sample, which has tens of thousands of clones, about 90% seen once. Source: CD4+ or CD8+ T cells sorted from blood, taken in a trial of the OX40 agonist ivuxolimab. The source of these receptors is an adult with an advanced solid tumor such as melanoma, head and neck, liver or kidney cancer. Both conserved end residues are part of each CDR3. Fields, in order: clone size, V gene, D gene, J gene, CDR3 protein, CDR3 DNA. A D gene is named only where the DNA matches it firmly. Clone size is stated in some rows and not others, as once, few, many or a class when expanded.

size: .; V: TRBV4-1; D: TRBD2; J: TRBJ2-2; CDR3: CASSQWGGLAGTGELFF; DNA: TGCGCCAGCAGCCAATGGGGGGGACTAGCGGGAACCGGGGAGCTGTTTTTT
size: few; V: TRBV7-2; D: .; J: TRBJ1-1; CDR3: CASIYDVMVQEAFF; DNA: TGTGCCAGCATCTATGATGTTATGGTCCAGGAAGCTTTCTTT
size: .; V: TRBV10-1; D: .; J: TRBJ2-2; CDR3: CASSQDPTGELFF; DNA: TGCGCCAGCAGCCAGGACCCGACGGGGGAGCTGTTTTTT
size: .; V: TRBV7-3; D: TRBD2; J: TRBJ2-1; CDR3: CASSLTGLAGGHNEQFF; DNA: TGTGCCAGCAGCTTAACAGGACTAGCGGGAGGTCACAATGAGCAGTTCTTC
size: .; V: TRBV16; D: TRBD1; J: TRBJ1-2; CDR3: CASSSGQGAGGYTF; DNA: TGTGCCAGCAGCTCAGGACAGGGGGCCGGTGGCTACACCTTC
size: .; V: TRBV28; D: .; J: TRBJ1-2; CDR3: CASSLNYGYTF; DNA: TGTGCCAGCAGTTTAAATTATGGCTACACCTTC
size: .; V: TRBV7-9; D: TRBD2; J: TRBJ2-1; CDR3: CASSLYRLAGDNEQFF; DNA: TGTGCCAGCAGCTTATATAGACTAGCGGGGGACAATGAGCAGTTCTTC
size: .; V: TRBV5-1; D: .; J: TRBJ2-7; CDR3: CASSTRGGSEAYEQYF; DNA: TGCGCCAGCAGCACCAGAGGAGGGTCAGAGGCCTACGAGCAGTACTTC
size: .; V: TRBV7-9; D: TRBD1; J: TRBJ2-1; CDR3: CASSLARGRYEQFF; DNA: TGTGCCAGCAGCTTAGCTAGGGGGCGGTATGAGCAGTTCTTC
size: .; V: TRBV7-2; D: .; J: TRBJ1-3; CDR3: CASSFSGNTIYF; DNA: TGTGCCAGCAGCTTCTCTGGAAACACCATATATTTT
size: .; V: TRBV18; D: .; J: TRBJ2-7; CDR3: CASSPGRDNYEQYF; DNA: TGTGCCAGCTCACCAGGCCGGGACAACTACGAGCAGTACTTC
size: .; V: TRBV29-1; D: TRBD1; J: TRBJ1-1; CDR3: CSVEADGQGVKAFF; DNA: TGCAGCGTTGAAGCAGATGGACAGGGCGTTAAAGCTTTCTTT
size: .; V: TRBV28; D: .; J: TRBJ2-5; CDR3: CASSLGTYPQETQYF; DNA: TGTGCCAGCAGTTTAGGGACCTATCCCCAAGAGACCCAGTACTTC
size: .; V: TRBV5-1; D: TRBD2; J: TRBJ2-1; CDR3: CASSRLAQGGEQFF; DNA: TGCGCCAGCAGCAGACTAGCGCAAGGGGGTGAGCAGTTCTTC
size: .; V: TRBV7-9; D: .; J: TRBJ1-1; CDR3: CASRQVSGGEAFF; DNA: TGTGCCAGCAGGCAAGTGAGCGGCGGTGAAGCTTTCTTT
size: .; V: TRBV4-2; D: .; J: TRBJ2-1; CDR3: CASSQVGIRNEQFF; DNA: TGTGCCAGCAGCCAAGTCGGAATTCGAAATGAGCAGTTCTTC
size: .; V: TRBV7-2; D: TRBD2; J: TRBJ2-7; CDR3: CASSLAGTSSLEQYF; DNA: TGTGCCAGCAGCTTAGCTGGGACTAGCTCTCTCGAGCAGTACTTC
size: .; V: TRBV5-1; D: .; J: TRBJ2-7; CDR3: CASSSLRDPYEQYF; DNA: TGCGCCAGCAGCTCGCTTCGGGACCCCTACGAGCAGTACTTC
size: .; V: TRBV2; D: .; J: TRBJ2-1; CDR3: CAIDSRDESGQFF; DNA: TGTGCCATCGACAGCCGAGACGAGTCAGGGCAGTTCTTC
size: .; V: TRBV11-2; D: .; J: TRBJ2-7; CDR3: CASNPQGRTYEQYF; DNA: TGTGCCAGCAACCCCCAAGGACGGACCTACGAGCAGTACTTC